A selection of T cell receptor beta chains follows, all from one sample in a study of shared clonotypes between healthy human individuals. The table came from immunoSEQ multiplex PCR; TCRdb's copy has only in-frame clones and leaves some out. The sample carries 550,000 to 750,000 clones, over 95% recorded once. The sample comprised naive CD8+ T cells sorted from blood. These receptors were taken from a young woman in good health. Each CDR3 is given with its conserved first and last residue. A D gene is named only where the DNA matches it firmly. Rows give clone size only sometimes, using once, few, many, or a class for an expanded clone.

TRBD1	TRBJ2-1	-	TRBV7-9	TGTGCCAGCAGCTTACTGGCCTGGACAGGGGAAGGCAATGAGCAGTTCTTC	CASSLLAWTGEGNEQFF
TRBD2	TRBJ2-7	-	TRBV7-6	TGTGCCAGCAGCTTAGTTGCGGCAGGGAGGGCCTACGAGCAGTACTTC	CASSLVAAGRAYEQYF
TRBD2	TRBJ2-4	-	TRBV5-4	TGTGCCAGCAGCTTCGGCGGGAGAATCGAAAACATTCAGTACTTC	CASSFGGRIENIQYF
TRBD1	TRBJ1-1	-	TRBV7-9	TGTGCCAGCAGCCAAGAGGGACAGGGGATGAACACTGAAGCTTTCTTT	CASSQEGQGMNTEAFF
-	TRBJ1-1	-	TRBV5-6	TGTGCCAGCAGCTTCGGGACGGGGAACACTGAAGCTTTCTTT	CASSFGTGNTEAFF
TRBD2	TRBJ2-1	-	TRBV6-5	TGTGCCAGCAGTGGACTAGCGGGAGGATGGTATGAGCAGTTCTTC	CASSGLAGGWYEQFF
-	TRBJ1-1	-	TRBV28	TGTGCCAGCAGTCCGCGGATCGGGAACACTGAAGCTTTCTTT	CASSPRIGNTEAFF
-	TRBJ2-7	-	TRBV19	TGTGCCAGTAGTATAGATCTAGAGAGCTACGAGCAGTACTTC	CASSIDLESYEQYF
-	TRBJ1-1	-	TRBV10-2	TGCGCCAGCAGTGATCCACTCGGGACTGAAGCTTTCTTT	CASSDPLGTEAFF
-	TRBJ2-1	-	TRBV18	TGTGCCAGCTCACCAGAGGGAAGCCTTTACAATGAGCAGTTCTTC	CASSPEGSLYNEQFF
-	TRBJ1-3	-	TRBV9	TGTGCCAGCAGCGTAGTTGGGGGATCTGGAAACACCATATATTTT	CASSVVGGSGNTIYF
-	TRBJ2-3	-	TRBV19	TGTGCCGGCAAAACGCAGTATTTT	CAGKTQYF
TRBD1	TRBJ1-2	-	TRBV10-3	TGTGCCATCAGTGAGTCGCAGGGGGGCTATGGCTACACCTTC	CAISESQGGYGYTF
-	TRBJ1-2	-	TRBV2	TGTGCCAGCGCGACGGACAAGTTTAACTATGGCTACACCTTC	CASATDKFNYGYTF
-	TRBJ1-3	once	TRBV2	TGTGCCAGCAGGACTCCCAGGGGTTCTGGAAACACCATATATTTT	CASRTPRGSGNTIYF
-	TRBJ2-3	once	TRBV5-4	TGTGCCAGCAGCATGGACAGCACAGATACGCAGTATTTT	CASSMDSTDTQYF
-	TRBJ2-7	-	TRBV9	TGTGCCAGCAGCCCGACACCGACTAGTAACCACGAGCAGTACTTC	CASSPTPTSNHEQYF
-	TRBJ2-1	once	TRBV15	TGTGCCACCAGCGGGAGCACGGGTAATGAGCAGTTCTTC	CATSGSTGNEQFF
-	TRBJ1-1	-	TRBV6-1	TGTGCCAGCAGTGAATCTCTTTTGGGGGGCACTGAAGCTTTCTTT	CASSESLLGGTEAFF
-	TRBJ2-1	once	TRBV6-5	TGTGCCAGCAGTTACTCTTCCGCGGATGAGCAGTTCTTC	CASSYSSADEQFF